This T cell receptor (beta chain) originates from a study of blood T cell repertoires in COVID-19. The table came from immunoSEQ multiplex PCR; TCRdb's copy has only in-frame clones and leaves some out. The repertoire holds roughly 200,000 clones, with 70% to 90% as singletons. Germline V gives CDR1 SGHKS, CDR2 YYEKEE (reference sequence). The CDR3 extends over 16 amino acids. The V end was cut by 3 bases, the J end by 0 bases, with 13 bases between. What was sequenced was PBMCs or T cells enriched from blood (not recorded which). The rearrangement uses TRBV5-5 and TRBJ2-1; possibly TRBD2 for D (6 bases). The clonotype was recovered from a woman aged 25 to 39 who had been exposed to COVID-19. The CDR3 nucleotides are TGTGCCAGCAGCTATACTAGCTTGAGCTCCTACAATGAGCAGTTCTTC. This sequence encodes CASSYTSLSSYNEQFF.